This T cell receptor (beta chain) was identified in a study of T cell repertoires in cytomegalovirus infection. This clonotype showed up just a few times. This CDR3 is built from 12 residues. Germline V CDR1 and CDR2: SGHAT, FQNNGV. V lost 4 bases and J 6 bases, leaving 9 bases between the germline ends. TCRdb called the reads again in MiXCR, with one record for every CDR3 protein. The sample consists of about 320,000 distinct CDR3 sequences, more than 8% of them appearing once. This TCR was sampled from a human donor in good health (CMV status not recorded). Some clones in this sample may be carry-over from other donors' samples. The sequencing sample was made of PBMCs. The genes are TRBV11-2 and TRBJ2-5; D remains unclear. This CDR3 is CASSYWSKTQYF. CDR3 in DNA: TGTGCCAGCAGCTATTGGAGTAAGACCCAGTACTTC.